One sample yielded the 20 T cell receptor beta chains listed below, sequenced in a study of cytomegalovirus exposure and HLA in healthy donors. Both 60 Vbeta primers and 13 Jbeta primers went into the PCR. Sequencing was performed with immunoSEQ multiplex PCR; in TCRdb, only in-frame clones are kept and a portion is missing. The sample consists of approximately 160,000 clones, 75% to 90% of them appearing once. Input material: PBMCs. The receptor source for this set is a woman younger than 30 in good health and CMV-seronegative.

Turning to this clone: A read error is likely, as this CDR3 ends without the conserved phenylalanine or tryptophan. The V gene is TRBV7-9, the J gene TRBJ1-2; TRBD1 matches at 7 bases. The germline CDR1 and CDR2 sequences are SEHNR and FQNEAQ (reference sequence). This CDR3 is built from 15 residues. J gave up 4 bases and V 5 bases, and 10 bases lay outside the gene matches. The CDR3 nucleotides read TGTGCCAGCAGCCCCACAAGGGGGACAGTCTATGGCTACACCCTC. This encodes CASSPTRGTVYGYTL.

The CDR3 protein is CASSGRTWGLHQPQHF. CDR3 nucleotides: TGTGCCAGCAGTGGTAGGACGTGGGGGCTCCATCAGCCCCAGCATTTT. V is TRBV28 and J is TRBJ1-5; D might be TRBD1 (6 bases). CDR3 length equals 16 residues. The germline V gene has CDR1 MDHEN and CDR2 SYDVKM. V was trimmed by 5 bases and J by 5 bases, leaving 19 bases between them.

The chain couples TRBV19 to TRBJ1-5; D may be TRBD1 (5 bases). From germline, CDR1 is LNHDA and CDR2 SQIVND (reference sequence). V lost 4 bases to trimming and J lost 6 bases, with 13 bases between them. This CDR3 spans 14 amino acids. CDR3 sequence reads: CASSRGGSPQPQHF. Here the CDR3 DNA reads TGTGCCAGTAGTAGGGGGGGGTCCCCTCAGCCCCAGCATTTT.

This clone is a singleton in its sample. The chain uses TRBV2 and TRBJ1-1; D remains unclear. V was pared by 6 bases and J by 5 bases, with 19 bases between. This CDR3 has 15 amino acids. Germline CDR1 reads SNHLY; CDR2 reads FYNNEI. CDR3 sequence: CASRMPGVGKTEAFF. The CDR3, as DNA: TGTGCCAGCAGGATGCCGGGAGTTGGGAAGACTGAAGCTTTCTTT.

V is TRBV7-9 and J is TRBJ2-3; D is unclear. V was trimmed by 3 bases and J by 2 bases, leaving 6 bases between them. The CDR3 contains 13 residues. In germline, CDR1 is SEHNR, CDR2 FQNEAQ (reference sequence). The DNA for the CDR3 is TGTGCCAGCAGCTTTACGGTCACAGATACGCAGTATTTT. This gives the protein CASSFTVTDTQYF.

This clone was counted only a few times. This sequence joins TRBV7-9 and TRBJ1-4; 7 nucleotides agree with TRBD1. Germline CDR1 reads SEHNR; CDR2 reads FQNEAQ (reference sequence). The CDR3 has 14 residues. V lost 5 bases and J lost 4; bases outside the gene matches: 4. The CDR3 spells CASSRGQLNEKLFF. CDR3 bases: TGTGCCAGCAGCCGGGGACAGCTTAATGAAAAACTGTTTTTT.

This sequence joins TRBV7-9 and TRBJ1-1; no clear D gene. Trimming took off 5 bases at V and 7 bases at J, with 23 bases between the two ends. Germline lookup yields CDR1 SEHNR and CDR2 FQNEAQ (reference sequence). This CDR3 is 16 amino acids long. The CDR3 nucleotides are TGTGCCAGCAGCCCCGGACTGCCCCCAATGAACGGTGAAGCTTTCTTT. Translated: CASSPGLPPMNGEAFF.

This clone was seen only a few times. The chain uses TRBV9 and TRBJ2-5; possibly TRBD2 for D (5 bases). CDR3 length equals 14 residues. V lost 3 bases and J lost 1, with 10 bases in between. Germline V CDR1 and CDR2: SGDLS, YYNGEE. This chain's CDR3 is CASSAGSFQETQYF. The DNA for the CDR3 is TGTGCCAGCAGCGCTGGGAGCTTCCAAGAGACCCAGTACTTC.

The chain is built from TRBV5-6 and TRBJ1-2; 8 bases match TRBD1. CDR1 SGHDT and CDR2 YYEEEE come from the germline V gene. With V trimmed by 3 bases and J by 4 bases, 8 bases remained unmatched. There are 15 residues in the CDR3. CDR3 sequence (DNA): TGTGCCAGCAGCTACCGGACAGGGAGAGGCTATGGCTACACCTTC. Translation: CASSYRTGRGYGYTF. The whole variable domain, filled in from reference TRBV5-6 and TRBJ1-2, reads DAGVTQSPTHLIKTRGQQVTLRCSPKSGHDTVSWYQQALGQGPQFIFQYYEEEERQRGNFPDRFSGHQFPNYSSELNVNALLLGDSALYLCASSYRTGRGYGYTFGSGTRLTVV.

The chain links TRBV5-4 to TRBJ2-1; 9 bases line up with TRBD2. The germline V gene has CDR1 SGHNT and CDR2 YYREEE (reference sequence). J was trimmed by 8 bases and V by 4 bases; bases with no gene match: 7. There are 14 residues in the CDR3. Written as DNA, the CDR3 is TGTGCCAGCAGCAAACTAGCGGGTCCCGATGAGCAGTTCTTC. This translates into CASSKLAGPDEQFF.

The V gene is TRBV18, the J gene TRBJ2-7; 7 bases map to TRBD2. The ends lost 3 bases at V and 6 bases at J; junction bases unmatched: 8. Germline-derived CDR1 and CDR2 are KGHSH and LQKENI. The length of the CDR3 is 14 residues. CDR3 region: CASSPVSGGGEQYF. CDR3 nucleotide sequence: TGTGCCAGCTCACCGGTATCGGGAGGAGGCGAGCAGTACTTC.

This chain uses TRBV29-1 with TRBJ2-7; D might be TRBD1 (6 bases). The CDR3 extends over 12 amino acids. The germline V gene has CDR1 SQVTM and CDR2 ANQGSEA. V shed 6 bases and J shed 0 bases, with 9 bases lying between them. CDR3 DNA: TGCAGCGTCGGGACATACTCCTACGAGCAGTACTTC. Its protein product is CSVGTYSYEQYF.

The rearrangement joins TRBV7-8 to TRBJ2-7; a possible D gene is TRBD1 (5 bases). Deletions cut 6 bases from V and 1 base from J, with 13 bases between. The CDR3 has 14 residues. Germline V gives CDR1 SGHVS, CDR2 FQNEAQ. For the CDR3, the DNA is TGTGCCAGCAGGGAGTTCCAGGGTTCCTACGAGCAGTACTTC. Its translation is CASREFQGSYEQYF.

The V gene is TRBV7-9, the J gene TRBJ1-4; maybe TRBD1 (6 bases). The germline V gene has CDR1 SEHNR and CDR2 FQNEAQ (reference sequence). Between the trimmed V and J ends, which lost 4 bases and 5 bases, there was a span of 11 bases. The CDR3 contains 14 residues. The CDR3 sequence: CASSYSDRNEKLFF. CDR3 nucleotide sequence: TGTGCCAGCAGCTATTCCGACAGGAATGAAAAACTGTTTTTT.

This chain's CDR3 is CASTGWGEDNEQFF. The CDR3, as DNA: TGTGCCAGCACTGGTTGGGGAGAGGACAATGAGCAGTTCTTC. The chain has TRBV7-9 and TRBJ2-1, with D possibly TRBD2 on 5 matching bases. The V and J ends lost 7 bases and 5 bases respectively, with 15 bases between them. From germline, CDR1 is SEHNR and CDR2 FQNEAQ (reference sequence). CDR3 length: 14 amino acids. Full variable domain (rest looked up from reference TRBV7-9 and TRBJ2-1): DTGVSQNPRHKITKRGQNVTFRCDPISEHNRLYWYRQTLGQGPEFLTYFQNEAQLEKSRLLSDRFSAERPKGSFSTLEIQRTEQGDSAMYLCASTGWGEDNEQFFGPGTRLTVL.

In its sample, this clone was seen a few times. The chain combines TRBV5-8 with TRBJ2-7; TRBD2 matches 7 bases. V lost 5 bases, J lost 3 bases, and 11 bases stayed unmatched. The CDR3 covers 15 residues. Germline CDR1 reads SGHTS; CDR2 reads YDEGEE. CDR3 nucleotides: TGTGCCAGCAGTTACGACGCTAGCGGAGTCTACGAGCAGTACTTC. Protein sequence: CASSYDASGVYEQYF.

This clone was recorded once. The chain links TRBV11-2 to TRBJ1-1; 9 bases agree with TRBD1. J lost 1 base, V lost 3 bases, and 9 bases had no gene match. From germline, CDR1 is SGHAT and CDR2 FQNNGV. The CDR3 is made up of 17 amino acids. The CDR3 reads CASSFGDRVGKNTEAFF. The CDR3 DNA sequence: TGTGCCAGCAGCTTTGGGGACAGGGTGGGGAAGAACACTGAAGCTTTCTTT.

V usage is TRBV18 and J usage is TRBJ1-5, with 7 bases matching TRBD1. V lost 1 base, J lost 0 bases, and 9 bases stayed unmatched. CDR3 size: 18 residues. Germline V gene lookup returns CDR1 KGHSH and CDR2 LQKENI. CDR3 in amino acids: CASSPLRDSAYSNQPQHF. CDR3 sequence (DNA): TGTGCCAGCTCACCACTCCGGGACAGCGCATATAGCAATCAGCCCCAGCATTTT.

The chain combines TRBV5-1 with TRBJ2-5; possible D gene TRBD2, 6 bases. The CDR3 is 16 amino acids. V dropped 7 bases and J dropped 1 base, with 20 bases sitting between them. The germline V gene encodes CDR1 SGHRS and CDR2 YFSETQ. The CDR3 protein is CASQSGGLNIQETQYF. CDR3 bases: TGCGCCAGCCAATCAGGAGGGCTCAACATCCAAGAGACCCAGTACTTC.

The chain recombines TRBV2 with TRBJ1-2; perhaps TRBD1 as D (6 bases). V was cut by 6 bases and J by 6 bases, with 14 bases left in between. Looked up from germline, CDR1 is SNHLY and CDR2 is FYNNEI. The CDR3 contains 13 residues. The CDR3 coding sequence is TGTGCCAGCAGCGAAACAGGGATGGATGGCTACACCTTC. Translation: CASSETGMDGYTF. The complete variable domain, with remaining parts taken from reference TRBV2 and TRBJ1-2, reads EPEVTQTPSHQVTQMGQEVILRCVPISNHLYFYWYRQILGQKVEFLVSFYNNEISEKSEIFDDQFSVERPDGSNFTLKIRSTKLEDSAMYFCASSETGMDGYTFGSGTRLTVV.